Presented here are 15 T cell receptor beta chains from one specimen sequenced in a study of T cell changes during pregnancy in multiple sclerosis. Produced via immunoSEQ multiplex PCR; TCRdb's table is partial and in-frame only. This table holds tens of thousands of clones, about nine tenths found once. The sequencing here drew on peripheral blood, taken in the second trimester of pregnancy. The receptor set was obtained from a female donor in good health, enrolled as a control in a pregnancy study.

The chain is built from TRBV29-1 and TRBJ2-7, with D maybe TRBD2 (6 bases). Germline CDR1 reads SQVTM; CDR2 reads ANQGSEA. Trimming pared 6 bases from V and 3 bases from J, leaving 15 bases between. CDR3 size: 13 residues. The CDR3 protein is CSVPSGVGYEQYF. The CDR3, as DNA: TGCAGCGTCCCCTCGGGGGTAGGCTACGAGCAGTACTTC.

The chain combines TRBV15 with TRBJ2-1, with 10 bases fitting TRBD2. The CDR3 covers 15 residues. Germline V lookup: CDR1 LNHNV, CDR2 YYDKDF (reference sequence). Unmatched junction bases numbered 5, after V lost 1 base and J lost 8 bases. The CDR3 nucleotides are TGTGCCACCAGCAGAGGCAGCGGGGGGGCGTATGAGCAGTTCTTC. It specifies CATSRGSGGAYEQFF.

V and J are TRBV6-1 and TRBJ1-5; maybe TRBD1 (6 bases). CDR1 is MNHNS, CDR2 SASEGT, per germline. The V end lost 8 bases, the J end lost 0 bases, and 11 bases lay between the germline ends. The CDR3 sequence is 14 residues long. The CDR3 loop reads CASGGRSSNQPQHF. CDR3 nucleotide sequence: TGTGCCAGCGGGGGCAGGAGTAGCAATCAGCCCCAGCATTTT.

The CDR3 nucleotides read TGCAGCGTTGTGGGGGTTATTAGCGGGAGGGCCCGGGGTGAGAATGAGCAGTTCTTC. It codes for CSVVGVISGRARGENEQFF. The J gene is TRBJ2-1, the V gene TRBV29-1, with TRBD2 identical over 11 bases. V shed 4 bases and J 7 bases; nucleotides not matched to a gene: 21. This CDR3 is built from 19 residues. Germline CDR1 SQVTM, CDR2 ANQGSEA.

A single count supports this clone. The rearrangement joins TRBV19 to TRBJ2-5; 14 positions agree with TRBD2. The CDR3 sequence is 16 residues long. Germline V gene sequence: CDR1 LNHDA, CDR2 SQIVND (reference sequence). V lost 5 bases to trimming and J lost 3 bases; unmatched junction nucleotides: 5. The CDR3 DNA reads TGTGCCAGTAGTCCTTGGACTAGCGGGGGGAAAGAGACCCAGTACTTC. Amino acid sequence: CASSPWTSGGKETQYF.

The chain is built from TRBV15 and TRBJ2-3; D gene uncertain. Trimming removed 5 bases at V and 2 bases at J, with 14 bases between. This CDR3 region has 15 residues. Germline CDR1 reads LNHNV; CDR2 reads YYDKDF (reference sequence). In nucleotides, the CDR3 is TGTGCCACCAGCCCAATGGTATTGGCCACAGATACGCAGTATTTT. It specifies CATSPMVLATDTQYF.

This clone rates as medium-sized (0.01 to 0.1%). The chain joins TRBV6-4 to TRBJ2-1, with 10 bases fitting TRBD2. The CDR3 runs to 15 residues. With 0 bases clipped from V and 7 bases from J, the junction kept 3 bases outside the gene matches. Germline CDR1 MRHNA, CDR2 SNTAGT. CDR3 sequence: CASSDSAGGPNEQFF. As DNA, the CDR3 is TGTGCCAGCAGTGACTCAGCGGGGGGGCCAAATGAGCAGTTCTTC.

The chain carries TRBV30 and TRBJ2-1, with 7 bases fitting TRBD1. This CDR3 comprises 16 residues. Germline V gene sequence: CDR1 GTSNPN, CDR2 SVGIG (reference sequence). The ends lost 0 bases at V and 8 bases at J; junction bases unmatched: 13. The CDR3 sequence is CAWSVGLTGDEDEQFF. DNA for the CDR3: TGTGCCTGGAGTGTGGGGTTAACAGGGGACGAGGATGAGCAGTTCTTC.

The chain is built from TRBV7-8 and TRBJ1-1, with D possibly TRBD1 on 5 matching bases. Germline values: CDR1 SGHVS, CDR2 FQNEAQ. V was clipped by 6 bases and J by 7 bases, with 15 bases between them. The CDR3 is 13 residues long. CDR3 nucleotides: TGTGCCAGCAGTGCAGGGAGGTGGAGTGAAGCTTTCTTT. The encoded protein is CASSAGRWSEAFF.

CDR3 nucleotide sequence: TGTGCCACCCCGGGTCCTGGCGTGTTTTCCGGGGAGCTGTTTTTT. Translation: CATPGPGVFSGELFF. The rearrangement uses TRBV7-9 and TRBJ2-2, with D unclear. The CDR3 extends over 15 amino acids. Trimming pared 10 bases from V and 6 bases from J, leaving 21 bases between. Germline V gene lookup returns CDR1 SEHNR and CDR2 FQNEAQ (reference sequence).

This clone is a singleton in its sample. The chain carries TRBV7-2 and TRBJ1-2; D not certain. The V end was cut by 1 base, the J end by 4 bases, with 10 bases between. This CDR3 is built from 14 residues. Germline values: CDR1 SGHTA, CDR2 FQGNSA. DNA of the CDR3: TGTGCCAGCAGCTTAGAACCGGGGTTCTATGGCTACACCTTC. It specifies CASSLEPGFYGYTF.

This rearrangement joins TRBV6-5 to TRBJ1-1; 9 bases are shared with TRBD1. Germline V gene data show CDR1 as MNHEY and CDR2 as SVGAGI. The CDR3 loop spans 15 amino acids. J was trimmed by 3 bases and V by 4 bases; bases with no gene match: 6. The CDR3 DNA is TGTGCCAGCAGTTTCAACAGGGGGCTGGACACTGAAGCTTTCTTT. Protein sequence: CASSFNRGLDTEAFF.

This chain uses TRBV2 with TRBJ2-7; 11 nucleotides line up with TRBD1. The J segment lost 7 bases and the V segment lost 5 bases, leaving 16 bases of the junction unmatched. In germline, CDR1 is SNHLY, CDR2 FYNNEI. The CDR3 loop spans 17 amino acids. The chain's CDR3 is CASSLFIPGQGAREQYF. The DNA for the CDR3 is TGTGCCAGCAGTCTATTCATCCCCGGACAGGGGGCACGTGAGCAGTACTTC.

The chain has TRBV7-8 and TRBJ2-1, with 11 positions matching TRBD2. This CDR3 is 15 amino acids long. Unmatched junction bases numbered 2, after V lost 5 bases and J lost 2 bases. Per the germline V gene, CDR1 is SGHVS and CDR2 is FQNEAQ. In DNA, the CDR3 is TGTGCCAGCAGCCCGGGACTAGCGGCCTACAATGAGCAGTTCTTC. Translated: CASSPGLAAYNEQFF.

The chain uses TRBV18 and TRBJ1-1; D is undetermined. Trimming stripped 5 bases from V and 0 bases from J, with 7 bases between. The CDR3 length is 13 residues. Germline CDR1 is KGHSH and CDR2 is LQKENI. The CDR3 reads CASSTAVNTEAFF. Here the CDR3 DNA reads TGTGCCAGCTCAACAGCTGTGAACACTGAAGCTTTCTTT.